This record looks at one TCR beta chain sequence and its context. This receptor's antigen is unknown. No base quality values were provided; no much bigger clone lies one nucleotide off. TCRbeta CDR3 regions were amplified from genomic DNA by means of the immunoSEQ Assay, a bias-controlled multiplex PCR. The study's own analysis went as follows. Nucleated cell counts per sample were estimated from amplification of reference gene primers within the assay. To quantify the absolute abundance of each unique TCRbeta CDR3 rearrangement, sequence reads were collapsed and filtered. For each sample, productive Simpson clonality was calculated as the square root of Simpson's diversity index across productive rearrangements. The table comes from immuneACCESS by way of TCRdb, which keeps in-frame sequences with V and J called. Part of the clones is missing from these tables; in studies checked, under half for an unresolved V gene and the rest for unknown reasons. V and J calls and clone size are those listed in that table; D and trimming were worked out from the DNA. This sample has about 270,000 clones in its table, and 82% of those were observed once. Jointly, the top ten make up roughly 3.1% of the sample.

Whole blood was collected in K2EDTA tubes by collaborating institutions according to the institutions' own protocols. Collaborator samples were shipped for TCRbeta analysis as frozen whole blood, isolated PBMCs, or DNA extracted from either sample type. CDR1 and CDR2 are drawn from the germline V gene (reference sequence): GTSNPN, SVGIG. The junction shows trimming of 0 bases on V and 8 bases on J, plus 10 bases between the germline ends. The CDR3 spans 12 residues, from the cysteine through the phenylalanine. Only the CDR3 part of the read is kept: 36 bases, read in frame from the first base. The sample belongs to a study of blood T cell repertoires in COVID-19 (dated by TCRdb to the early 2020s). Regarding the study in general: The collaborator samples originated in the United States, Italy and Spain and spanned the acute and convalescent phases of COVID-19. The samples were drawn from the first 160 participants of the ongoing ImmuneRACE study and from 1,254 subjects provided by 6 global collaborators. The sample metadata nearly always contained a de-identified subject ID, COVID-19 status, age in years and sex. The prospective study material was composed of cDNA or gDNA derived from T cells, B-cell-depleted T cells, or PBMCs. Where HLA class I and class II types were available, the types were taken from metadata supplied by the sample provider, not from assay-based typing. The repertoires were released in a freely available public database meant as a resource for research on the immune response to SARS-CoV-2. The dataset comprised deeply sampled blood TCRbeta repertoires from subjects exposed to, actively infected with, or recovered from COVID-19. Overall study results and their limits: Clinical and demographic metadata were provided uncurated, with the amount varying by source and participant.

Sequences were obtained from peripheral blood. The chain is encoded by TRBV30 joined to TRBJ1-1; the D gene remains uncertain. This clonotype was sampled from a woman under 30 with acute or convalescent COVID-19. CDR3 region: CAWSVGSSEAFF. The DNA reads TGTGCCTGGAGTGTTGGGAGCAGCGAAGCTTTCTTT. The entire variable domain, with the stretches around the CDR3 drawn from the reference TRBV30 and TRBJ1-1 proteins, is SQTIHQWPATLVQPVGSPLSLECTVEGTSNPNLYWYRQAAGRGLQLLFYSVGIGQISSEVPQNLSASRPQDRQFILSSKKLLLSDSGFYLCAWSVGSSEAFFGQGTRLTVV.